One sample yielded the 25 T cell receptor beta chains listed below, sequenced in a study of T cell changes during pregnancy in multiple sclerosis. Assay: immunoSEQ multiplex PCR; the TCRdb copy retains only in-frame clones and omits some. Seen here are around 28,000 clones, roughly 90% observed once, and the top ten hold around 0.6%. Sequenced here: CD4+ T cells from peripheral blood mononuclear cells, sampled in the first trimester of pregnancy. Receptors originate from a female donor in good health, enrolled as a control in a pregnancy study.

The CDR3, as DNA: TGTGCCAGCAGCGATAGAGGGTTCACAGATACGCAGTATTTT. Encoded protein: CASSDRGFTDTQYF. This chain links TRBV6-5 with TRBJ2-3, with D possibly TRBD2 on 5 matching bases. This CDR3 is 14 amino acids long. The V gene's germline CDR1 is MNHEY and CDR2 SVGAGI. The V end was cut by 6 bases, the J end by 2 bases, with 12 bases between.

The J gene is TRBJ2-7, the V gene TRBV30; 8 positions agree with TRBD1. Germline V lookup: CDR1 GTSNPN, CDR2 SVGIG (reference sequence). With 2 bases clipped from V and 2 bases from J, the junction kept 2 bases outside the gene matches. The CDR3 is 13 residues long. CDR3 region: CAWSQGAPYEQYF. The CDR3 DNA sequence: TGTGCCTGGAGTCAGGGGGCGCCCTACGAGCAGTACTTC.

This chain connects TRBV20-1 to TRBJ2-5; 8 bases map to TRBD1. Trimming cost V 8 bases and J 2 bases; bases outside gene matches: 1. This CDR3 is built from 11 residues. CDR1 is DFQATT and CDR2 is SNEGSKA in the germline V gene (reference sequence). The CDR3 sequence is CSWDRQETQYF. The CDR3, as DNA: TGCAGTTGGGACAGGCAAGAGACCCAGTACTTC.

This clone was detected once. The gene calls are TRBV5-4 and TRBJ2-3; 9 nucleotides align to TRBD2. Germline CDR1 is SGHNT and CDR2 is YYREEE (reference sequence). CDR3 length: 16 amino acids. V was pared by 2 bases and J by 2 bases, with 6 bases of the junction left unmatched. CDR3 nucleotide sequence: TGTGCCAGCAGCTTCCTAGCGGGGATTAACACAGATACGCAGTATTTT. It specifies CASSFLAGINTDTQYF. Looking up the rest from reference TRBV5-4 and TRBJ2-3 gives the full variable domain: ETGVTQSPTHLIKTRGQQVTLRCSSQSGHNTVSWYQQALGQGPQFIFQYYREEENGRGNFPPRFSGLQFPNYSSELNVNALELDDSALYLCASSFLAGINTDTQYFGPGTRLTVL.

This clone was counted a single time. The J gene is TRBJ2-1, the V gene TRBV19, with 10 bases matching TRBD2. CDR1 and CDR2 from the germline V gene are LNHDA and SQIVND (reference sequence). Trimming removed 7 bases from V and 0 bases from J; junction bases left unmatched: 3. This CDR3 is built from 15 residues. The CDR3 is CASMERGGSYNEQFF. The CDR3 DNA reads as TGTGCCAGTATGGAGCGGGGGGGCTCCTACAATGAGCAGTTCTTC.

This chain uses TRBV7-2 with TRBJ2-1, with TRBD2 matching 9 bases. The CDR3 has 18 residues. V trimming: 4 bases; J trimming: 5 bases; junction bases outside the gene matches: 15. CDR1 and CDR2 from the germline V gene are SGHTA and FQGNSA. DNA for the CDR3: TGTGCCAGCAGCTCTCCCAAGGGGCGGGGGGGCGTCAACAATGAGCAGTTCTTC. As protein: CASSSPKGRGGVNNEQFF.

The V call is TRBV2, the J call TRBJ2-1; TRBD1 might be the D (5 bases). This CDR3 is built from 15 residues. Trimming took 1 base from V and 4 from J, leaving 11 bases between them. CDR1 is SNHLY and CDR2 is FYNNEI in the germline V gene. The CDR3 sequence: CASSEGTTGYNEQFF. CDR3 coding DNA: TGTGCCAGCAGTGAAGGGACAACAGGTTACAATGAGCAGTTCTTC.

This chain connects TRBV5-4 to TRBJ2-7; 7 bases align to TRBD1. Looked up from germline, CDR1 is SGHNT and CDR2 is YYREEE (reference sequence). This CDR3 has 14 residues. V shed 4 bases and J 6 bases; nucleotides not matched to a gene: 10. CDR3 in amino acids: CASSPTGNRVEQYF. Written as DNA, the CDR3 is TGTGCCAGCAGCCCGACAGGGAACCGCGTCGAGCAGTACTTC. Looking up the rest from reference TRBV5-4 and TRBJ2-7 gives the full variable domain: ETGVTQSPTHLIKTRGQQVTLRCSSQSGHNTVSWYQQALGQGPQFIFQYYREEENGRGNFPPRFSGLQFPNYSSELNVNALELDDSALYLCASSPTGNRVEQYFGPGTRLTVT.

V and J are TRBV30 and TRBJ1-1; 7 nucleotides line up with TRBD1. The length of the CDR3 is 12 residues. The junction had 0 bases not matched to a gene; V was cut back by 5 bases and J by 0 bases. Germline V gives CDR1 GTSNPN, CDR2 SVGIG (reference sequence). The CDR3 region is CAWGQVNTEAFF. CDR3 DNA sequence: TGTGCCTGGGGACAGGTGAACACTGAAGCTTTCTTT.

This clone came up a few times. The CDR3 DNA reads as TGTGCCAGCAGCTCGGGCTGGACAGGGGTGGAAGCTTTCTTT. It yields the protein CASSSGWTGVEAFF. The rearrangement joins TRBV5-5 to TRBJ1-1, with 9 bases aligning to TRBD1. After removal of 3 bases from V and 8 bases from J, the junction contained 8 bases not matched to a gene. Per the germline V gene, CDR1 is SGHKS and CDR2 is YYEKEE (reference sequence). This CDR3 has 14 amino acids.

The gene calls are TRBV28 and TRBJ2-1; possibly TRBD2 for D (6 bases). Trimming took 2 bases from V and 6 from J, leaving 8 bases between them. CDR1 is MDHEN, CDR2 SYDVKM, per germline. This CDR3 comprises 13 residues. The chain's CDR3 is CASSLGGTNEQFF. DNA for the CDR3: TGTGCCAGCAGTTTAGGGGGGACCAATGAGCAGTTCTTC.

The chain recombines TRBV30 with TRBJ1-1; 7 bases map to TRBD1. This CDR3 region has 14 residues. The junction had 12 bases not matched to a gene; V was cut back by 8 bases and J by 3 bases. CDR1 and CDR2 (germline): GTSNPN, SVGIG (reference sequence). CDR3: CAGGPKGADTEAFF. The CDR3 DNA is TGTGCCGGAGGCCCCAAGGGGGCGGACACTGAAGCTTTCTTT.

The genes are TRBV11-2 and TRBJ2-7, with D uncertain. The CDR3 loop spans 12 amino acids. Trimming took off 6 bases at V and 2 bases at J, with 8 bases between the two ends. The germline CDR1 and CDR2 sequences are SGHAT and FQNNGV. The CDR3 protein is CASRATAYEQYF. The CDR3 DNA reads as TGTGCCAGCAGGGCGACTGCCTACGAGCAGTACTTC.

About this clone itself: Different DNA sequences within this sample yield the same CDR3. The gene calls are TRBV30 and TRBJ2-7, with a weak D call TRBD2 (6 bases). The V and J ends lost 3 bases and 3 bases respectively, with 9 bases between them. Germline V lookup: CDR1 GTSNPN, CDR2 SVGIG (reference sequence). The CDR3 is made up of 12 amino acids. CDR3 amino acids: CAWREGNYEQYF. CDR3 DNA: TGTGCCTGGAGGGAGGGGAACTACGAGCAGTACTTC.

The rearrangement uses TRBV6-1 and TRBJ2-3; 14 bases are a match to TRBD2. J was trimmed by 4 bases and V by 3 bases; bases with no gene match: 0. The CDR3 spans 15 residues. Germline CDR1 MNHNS, CDR2 SASEGT. CDR3 sequence (DNA): TGTGCCAGCAGTGAGACTAGCGGGGGGGCAGATACGCAGTATTTT. Translation gives CASSETSGGADTQYF.

The chain recombines TRBV13 with TRBJ2-7, with 9 bases matching TRBD2. CDR1 and CDR2 from the germline V gene are PRHDT and FYEKMQ (reference sequence). The CDR3 totals 18 residues. The trim removed 7 bases at V and 2 bases at J, leaving 18 bases unmatched. The CDR3 spells CASTKGTSLLPLTYEQYF. CDR3 bases: TGTGCCAGCACCAAAGGGACTAGCCTCTTACCTTTAACCTACGAGCAGTACTTC.

The rearrangement joins TRBV29-1 to TRBJ2-1, with D maybe TRBD2 (6 bases). Germline lookup yields CDR1 SQVTM and CDR2 ANQGSEA. This CDR3 region has 11 residues. Trimming stripped 6 bases from V and 3 bases from J, with 6 bases between. CDR3 nucleotides: TGCAGCGTGACTAGCTACAATGAGCAGTTCTTC. Translation: CSVTSYNEQFF.

The rearrangement links TRBV11-2 to TRBJ2-5, with a possible D match to TRBD2 (5 bases). The CDR3 has 14 amino acids. V was trimmed by 1 base and J by 3 bases, leaving 9 bases between them. The germline gives CDR1 SGHAT, CDR2 FQNNGV. The CDR3 DNA reads TGTGCCAGCAGCTTAGGGCGGGCTAAAGAGACCCAGTACTTC. Its protein is CASSLGRAKETQYF.

This rearrangement joins TRBV5-1 to TRBJ1-1, with D unresolved. The germline CDR1 and CDR2 sequences are SGHRS and YFSETQ. V was cut by 3 bases and J by 2 bases, with 5 bases left in between. The CDR3 is made up of 12 amino acids. For the CDR3, the DNA is TGCGCCAGCAGCTCCACTAACACTGAAGCTTTCTTT. As protein: CASSSTNTEAFF.

The rearrangement joins TRBV19 to TRBJ2-7, with a weak D call TRBD2 (5 bases). The CDR3 covers 15 residues. Germline V CDR1 and CDR2: LNHDA, SQIVND (reference sequence). Trimming took 3 bases from V and 4 from J, leaving 16 bases between them. The CDR3 region is CASSMLGGTSYEQYF. In nucleotides, the CDR3 is TGTGCCAGTAGTATGTTAGGAGGAACTAGTTACGAGCAGTACTTC.

The chain recombines TRBV2 with TRBJ1-4, with D maybe TRBD1 (6 bases). Deletions cut 10 bases from V and 2 bases from J, with 11 bases between. This CDR3 contains 13 residues. The germline CDR1 and CDR2 sequences are SNHLY and FYNNEI. The CDR3 coding sequence is TGTGCCAATAGTAGGGGGACTAATGAAAAACTGTTTTTT. It codes for CANSRGTNEKLFF.

V usage is TRBV7-6 and J usage is TRBJ2-7; possibly TRBD2 for D (7 bases). Trimming shortened V by 0 bases and J by 5 bases, and 17 bases separated the two germline ends. Germline V lookup: CDR1 SGHVS, CDR2 FNYEAQ. This CDR3 region has 16 residues. The CDR3 region is CASSLAPGEGGDEQYF. CDR3 bases: TGTGCCAGCAGCTTAGCGCCAGGGGAGGGGGGCGACGAGCAGTACTTC.

The rearrangement joins TRBV15 to TRBJ1-2; D gene uncertain. Deletions cut 5 bases from V and 2 bases from J, with 15 bases between. This CDR3 comprises 15 residues. Germline-derived CDR1 and CDR2 are LNHNV and YYDKDF (reference sequence). The CDR3 DNA is TGTGCCACCAGCTACGAGCCTGGAGCAAACTATGGCTACACCTTC. The encoded protein is CATSYEPGANYGYTF.

The chain recombines TRBV4-2 with TRBJ2-1, with 11 nucleotides matching TRBD2. V lost 4 bases and J lost 4; bases outside the gene matches: 9. CDR3 length equals 17 residues. Germline CDR1 is LGHNA and CDR2 is YNFKEQ. The CDR3 sequence is CASSLVLAGGKYNEQFF. Here the CDR3 DNA reads TGTGCCAGCAGCCTTGTCTTAGCGGGGGGGAAATACAATGAGCAGTTCTTC.

This chain uses TRBV7-3 with TRBJ1-2, with D uncertain. The germline gives CDR1 SGHTA, CDR2 FQGTGA. Trimming shortened V by 2 bases and J by 8 bases, and 12 bases separated the two germline ends. This CDR3 spans 13 amino acids. The CDR3: CASSLGSRGGYTF. The CDR3 nucleotides are TGTGCCAGCAGCTTAGGGTCAAGAGGGGGCTACACCTTC.